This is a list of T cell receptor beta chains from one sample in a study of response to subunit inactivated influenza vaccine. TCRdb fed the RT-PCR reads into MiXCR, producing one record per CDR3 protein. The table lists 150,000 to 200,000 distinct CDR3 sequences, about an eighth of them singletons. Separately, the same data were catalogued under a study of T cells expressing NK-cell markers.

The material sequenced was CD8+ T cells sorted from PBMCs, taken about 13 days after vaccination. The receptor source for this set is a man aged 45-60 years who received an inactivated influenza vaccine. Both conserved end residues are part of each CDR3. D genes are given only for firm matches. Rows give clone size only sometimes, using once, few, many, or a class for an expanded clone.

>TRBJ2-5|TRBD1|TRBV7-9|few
TGTGCCAGCAGTCCACCGGGACAGGGTCAGACCCAGTACTTC
CASSPPGQGQTQYF
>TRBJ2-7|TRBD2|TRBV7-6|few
TGTGCCAGCAGCTTCTTAGCGGGAGATCAAGAGCAGTACTTC
CASSFLAGDQEQYF
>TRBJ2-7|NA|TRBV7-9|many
TGTGCCAGCAGCTCAGGACAAGACTACGAGCAGTACTTC
CASSSGQDYEQYF
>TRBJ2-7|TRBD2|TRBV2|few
TGTGCCAGCAGTGGGGCTAGCGGGGGGCCCTACGAGCAGTACTTC
CASSGASGGPYEQYF
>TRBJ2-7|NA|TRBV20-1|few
TGCAGTGCTAGAGGGGTAGCGGTCACCCCCTACGAGCAGTACTTC
CSARGVAVTPYEQYF
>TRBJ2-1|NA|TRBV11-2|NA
TGTGCCAGCAGCGATCTGGACGGAATGGGGGGATTTTACAATGAGCAGTTCTTC
CASSDLDGMGGFYNEQFF
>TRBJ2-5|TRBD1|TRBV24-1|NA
TGTGCCACCAGTGATTTTAAGTGGGGACAGGGGGCGGACGAATACCAAGAGACCCAGTACTTC
CATSDFKWGQGADEYQETQYF
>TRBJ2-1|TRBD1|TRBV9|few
TGTGCCAGCAGCCCCAAGGGGGAGCAGGGGGCGAAGAATGAGCAGTTCTTC
CASSPKGEQGAKNEQFF
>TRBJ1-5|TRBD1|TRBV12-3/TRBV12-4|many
TGTGCCAGCAGGGACAGGGGTACCGATCAGCCCCAGCATTTT
CASRDRGTDQPQHF
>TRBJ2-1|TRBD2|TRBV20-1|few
TGCAGAGCAAAGACTAGCGGGGCGACGAATGAGCAGTTCTTC
CRAKTSGATNEQFF
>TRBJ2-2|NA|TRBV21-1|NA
TGTGCCAGCTGCCACCGGACTGGGGAGCTGTTTTTT
CASCHRTGELFF
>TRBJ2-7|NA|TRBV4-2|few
TGTGCCAGCAGCCCCAGAGGGGACGACTACGAGCAGTACTTC
CASSPRGDDYEQYF
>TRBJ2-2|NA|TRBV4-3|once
TGCGCCAGCAGCCAAGGGGACTGGAGGAACACCGGGGAGCTGTTTTTT
CASSQGDWRNTGELFF
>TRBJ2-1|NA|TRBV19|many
TGTGCCAGTAGCCCTTCATACAATGAGCAGTTCTTC
CASSPSYNEQFF
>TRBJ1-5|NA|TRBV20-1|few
TGCAGTGGAATAGGGGGGTTTGGTCAGCCCCAGCATTTT
CSGIGGFGQPQHF
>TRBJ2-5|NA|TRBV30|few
TGTGCCTGGAGCACAGTTAGGCTAGGAGAGACCCAGTACTTC
CAWSTVRLGETQYF
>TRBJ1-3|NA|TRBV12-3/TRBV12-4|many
TGTGCCAGCAGCAACACGAGCTCTGGAAACACCATATATTTT
CASSNTSSGNTIYF
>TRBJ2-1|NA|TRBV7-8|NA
TGTGCCAGCAGCCCGGGACTCACGGGGTACAATGAGCAGTTCTTC
CASSPGLTGYNEQFF
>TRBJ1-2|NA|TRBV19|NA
TGTGCCAGTAGTATCCAGGCGTTAGCTAACTATGGCTACACCTTC
CASSIQALANYGYTF
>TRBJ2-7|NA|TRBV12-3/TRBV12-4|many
TGTGCCAGCAGTTTCGTACCCTACGAGCAGTACTTC
CASSFVPYEQYF
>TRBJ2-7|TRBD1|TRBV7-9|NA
TGTGCCAGCAGCTTAGGGGACAGGGGGCTATACGAGCAGTACTTC
CASSLGDRGLYEQYF
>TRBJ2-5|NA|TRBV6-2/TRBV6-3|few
TGTGCCAGCAGTTTTGTCTACGGAGAAGAGACCCAGTACTTC
CASSFVYGEETQYF
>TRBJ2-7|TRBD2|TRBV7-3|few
TGTGCCAGCAGCCCTGGGTTAGGACTAGCGGTATACGAGCAGTACTTC
CASSPGLGLAVYEQYF
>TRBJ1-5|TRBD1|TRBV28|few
TGTGCCAGCAGTGCCCCCGGGACAGGCAATCAGCCCCAGCATTTT
CASSAPGTGNQPQHF
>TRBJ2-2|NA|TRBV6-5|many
TGTGCCAGCCACCAAAACACCGGGGAGCTGTTTTTT
CASHQNTGELFF
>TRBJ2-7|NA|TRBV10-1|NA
TGCGCCAGCAGTGGTCGGGTAGTGGTTGACGAGCAGTACTTC
CASSGRVVVDEQYF
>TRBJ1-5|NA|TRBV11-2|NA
TGTGCCAGCAGCTTAGATCCGACACGCAATCAGCCCCAGCATTTT
CASSLDPTRNQPQHF
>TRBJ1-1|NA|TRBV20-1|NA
TGCAGTGCTAGAGAACGGGGAAGCATTGAAGCTTTCTTT
CSARERGSIEAFF